The clone carrying this T cell receptor beta chain is labeled as large. Genes and germline are mouse. This record comes from a study of tissue T cells after allogeneic stem cell transplantation. The method was immunoSEQ multiplex PCR; TCRdb's version includes in-frame clones alone and lacks a portion of them. The table shows approximately 1,500 clones, with 40% to 55% occurring only once. Sample time point: mouse harvest day 14 after allogeneic transplant. Tail vein injection delivered 10^7 T-cell-depleted bone marrow cells and 10^6 splenic CD5+ T cells. Mice had MHC-mismatched B6 into BALB/c GVHD, sampled day 7 or 14. This TCR came from a female BALB/c mouse given C57BL/6 T cells with graft-versus-host disease after an allogeneic hematopoietic cell transplant. The specimen was liver tissue.

CDR3 loop: CASSPDRNYAEQFF. The covered CDR3 bases are TGTGCTAGCAGTCCCGACAGGAACTATGCTGAGCAGTTC. J is TRBJ2-1 and V is TRBV17, with D perhaps matching TRBD1 (6 bases). Read data end 1 residue before the CDR3 end; the end is taken from the germline J gene. Per germline, CDR1 MNHDT and CDR2 YYDKIL. The CDR3 loop spans 14 amino acids. Trimming pared 5 bases from V and 1 base from J, leaving 9 bases between.